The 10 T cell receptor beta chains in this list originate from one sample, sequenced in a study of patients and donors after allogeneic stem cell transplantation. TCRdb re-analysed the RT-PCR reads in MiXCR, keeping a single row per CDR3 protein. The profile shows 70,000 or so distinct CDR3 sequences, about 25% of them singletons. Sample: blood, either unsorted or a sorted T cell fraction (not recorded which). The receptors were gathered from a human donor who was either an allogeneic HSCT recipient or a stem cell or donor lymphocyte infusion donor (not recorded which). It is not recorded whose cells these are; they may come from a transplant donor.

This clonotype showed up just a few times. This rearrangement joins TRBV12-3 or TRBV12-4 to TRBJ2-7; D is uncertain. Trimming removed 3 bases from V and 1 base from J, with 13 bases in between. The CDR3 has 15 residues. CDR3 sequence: CASSFSLPESYEQYF. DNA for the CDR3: TGTGCCAGCAGTTTCAGTCTCCCTGAATCCTACGAGCAGTACTTC.

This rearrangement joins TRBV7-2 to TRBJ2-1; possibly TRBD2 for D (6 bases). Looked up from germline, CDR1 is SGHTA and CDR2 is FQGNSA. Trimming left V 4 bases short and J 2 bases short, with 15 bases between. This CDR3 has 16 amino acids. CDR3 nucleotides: TGTGCCAGCAGCTCATACTGGAGGGCCCCCTACAATGAGCAGTTCTTC. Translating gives CASSSYWRAPYNEQFF.

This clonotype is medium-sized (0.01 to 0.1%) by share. As DNA, the CDR3 is TGTGCCAGCAGCGCTAGGCTAGCGGGGGGCTATGAGCAGTTCTTC. It specifies CASSARLAGGYEQFF. The V and J genes are TRBV7-2 and TRBJ2-1; the match to TRBD2 covers 11 bases. The V gene's germline CDR1 is SGHTA and CDR2 FQGNSA. After removal of 5 bases from V and 8 bases from J, the junction contained 8 bases not matched to a gene. This CDR3 comprises 15 residues.

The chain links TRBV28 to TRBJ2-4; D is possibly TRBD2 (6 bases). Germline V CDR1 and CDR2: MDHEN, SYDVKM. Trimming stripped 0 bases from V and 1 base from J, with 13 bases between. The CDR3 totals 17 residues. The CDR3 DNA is TGTGCCAGCAGTTTATGGGATTGGGGGGTTGCCAAAAACATTCAGTACTTC. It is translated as CASSLWDWGVAKNIQYF.

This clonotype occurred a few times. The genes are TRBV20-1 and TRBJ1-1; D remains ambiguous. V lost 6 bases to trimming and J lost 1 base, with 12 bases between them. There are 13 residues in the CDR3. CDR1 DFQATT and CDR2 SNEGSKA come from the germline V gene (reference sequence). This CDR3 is CSASLDTNTEAFF. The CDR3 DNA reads TGCAGTGCATCCCTTGACACGAACACTGAAGCTTTCTTT.

The CDR3 region is CASSPRRVAQKFTDTQYF. CDR3 nucleotides: TGTGCCAGCAGCCCCCGGCGTGTGGCCCAAAAATTCACAGATACGCAGTATTTT. This chain uses TRBV7-9 with TRBJ2-3; no definite D call. The germline gives CDR1 SEHNR, CDR2 FQNEAQ (reference sequence). The CDR3 runs to 18 residues. Trimming removed 5 bases from V and 2 bases from J, with 23 bases in between.

CDR3: CASSVELTSSTDTQYF. CDR3 bases: TGTGCCAGCAGCGTAGAACTGACCTCTAGCACAGATACGCAGTATTTT. The V and J genes are TRBV7-8 and TRBJ2-3; D call uncertain. The V and J ends lost 5 bases and 0 bases respectively, with 15 bases between them. Looked up from germline, CDR1 is SGHVS and CDR2 is FQNEAQ. The CDR3 runs to 16 residues.

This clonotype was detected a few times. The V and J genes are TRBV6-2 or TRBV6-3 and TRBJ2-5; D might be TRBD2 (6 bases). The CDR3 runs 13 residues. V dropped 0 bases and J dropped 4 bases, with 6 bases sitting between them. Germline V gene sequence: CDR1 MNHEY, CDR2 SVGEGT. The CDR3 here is CASSYSGGETQYF. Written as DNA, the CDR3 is TGTGCCAGCAGTTACTCGGGGGGAGAGACCCAGTACTTC.

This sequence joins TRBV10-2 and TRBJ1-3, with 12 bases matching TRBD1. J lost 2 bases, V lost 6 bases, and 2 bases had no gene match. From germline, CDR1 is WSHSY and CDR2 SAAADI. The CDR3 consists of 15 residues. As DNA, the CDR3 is TGCGCCAGCAGAGGGACAGGGGGCGCTGGAAACACCATATATTTT. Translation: CASRGTGGAGNTIYF.

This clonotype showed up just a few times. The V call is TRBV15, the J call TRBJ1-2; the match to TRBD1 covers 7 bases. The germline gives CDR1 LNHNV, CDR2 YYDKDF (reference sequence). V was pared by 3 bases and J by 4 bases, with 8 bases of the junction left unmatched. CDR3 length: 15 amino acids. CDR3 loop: CATSSSRRGAYGYTF. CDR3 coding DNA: TGTGCCACCAGCAGCTCCCGCAGGGGGGCCTATGGCTACACCTTC.